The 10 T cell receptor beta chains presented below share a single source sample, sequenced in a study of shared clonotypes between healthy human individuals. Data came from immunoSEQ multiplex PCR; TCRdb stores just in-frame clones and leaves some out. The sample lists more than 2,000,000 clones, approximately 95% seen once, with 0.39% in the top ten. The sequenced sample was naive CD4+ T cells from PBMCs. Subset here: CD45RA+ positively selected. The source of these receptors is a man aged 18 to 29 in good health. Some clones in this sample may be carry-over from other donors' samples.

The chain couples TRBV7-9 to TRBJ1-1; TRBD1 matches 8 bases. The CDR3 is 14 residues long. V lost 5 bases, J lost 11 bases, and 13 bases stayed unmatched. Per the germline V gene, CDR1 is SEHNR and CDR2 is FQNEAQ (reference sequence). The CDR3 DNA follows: TGTGCCAGCAGCCTCCAATCGGACAGGGAGAGGGCTTTCTTT. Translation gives CASSLQSDRERAFF.

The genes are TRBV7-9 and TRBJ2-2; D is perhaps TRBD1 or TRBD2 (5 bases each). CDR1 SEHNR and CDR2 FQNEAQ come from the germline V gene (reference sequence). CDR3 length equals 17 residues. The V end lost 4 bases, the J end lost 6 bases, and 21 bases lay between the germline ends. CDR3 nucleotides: TGTGCCAGCAGCTCTCCCCCGGGGACGGCCTACGCCGGGGAGCTGTTTTTT. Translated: CASSSPPGTAYAGELFF.

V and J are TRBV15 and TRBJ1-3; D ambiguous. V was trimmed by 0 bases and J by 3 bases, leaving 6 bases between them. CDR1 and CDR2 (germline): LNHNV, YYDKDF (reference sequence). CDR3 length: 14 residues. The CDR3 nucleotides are TGTGCCACCAGCAGAGACAGACTTGGAAACACCATATATTTT. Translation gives CATSRDRLGNTIYF.

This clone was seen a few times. The CDR3 reads CASSERQGLKAFF. The CDR3 region has the DNA TGTGCCAGCAGTGAGAGACAGGGACTAAAAGCTTTCTTT. The genes are TRBV2 and TRBJ1-1, with 7 nucleotides matching TRBD1. Germline CDR1 is SNHLY and CDR2 is FYNNEI. Germline trimming cut 3 bases from V and 9 bases from J; bases unmatched to any gene: 7. This CDR3 contains 13 residues.

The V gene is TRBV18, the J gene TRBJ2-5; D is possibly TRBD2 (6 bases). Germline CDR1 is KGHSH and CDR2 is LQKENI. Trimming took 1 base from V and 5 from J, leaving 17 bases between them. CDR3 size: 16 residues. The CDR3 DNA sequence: TGTGCCAGCTCACCACGGGGCAGCGGGTTTCTTGAGACCCAGTACTTC. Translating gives CASSPRGSGFLETQYF.

Here the CDR3 reads CASSSNGRATGELFF. DNA of the CDR3: TGTGCCAGCAGCTCCAACGGGAGGGCCACCGGGGAGCTGTTTTTT. This rearrangement joins TRBV7-2 to TRBJ2-2; 8 positions match TRBD2. The CDR3 sequence is 15 residues long. Germline CDR1 SGHTA, CDR2 FQGNSA. V shed 4 bases, J shed 4 bases, and the junction held 5 bases outside the gene matches.

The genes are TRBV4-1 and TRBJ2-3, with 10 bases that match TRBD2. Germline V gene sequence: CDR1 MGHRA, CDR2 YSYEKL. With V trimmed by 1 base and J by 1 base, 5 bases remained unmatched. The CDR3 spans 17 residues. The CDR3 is CASSQGTSGARTDTQYF. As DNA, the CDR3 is TGCGCCAGCAGCCAAGGTACTAGCGGGGCCCGCACAGATACGCAGTATTTT.

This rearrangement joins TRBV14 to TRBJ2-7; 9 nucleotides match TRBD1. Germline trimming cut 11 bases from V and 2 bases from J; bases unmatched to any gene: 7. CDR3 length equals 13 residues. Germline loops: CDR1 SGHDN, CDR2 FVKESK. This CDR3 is CADGDRATYEQYF. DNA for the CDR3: TGTGCCGACGGGGACAGGGCCACCTACGAGCAGTACTTC. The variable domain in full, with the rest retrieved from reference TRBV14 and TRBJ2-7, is EAGVTQFPSHSVIEKGQTVTLRCDPISGHDNLYWYRRVMGKEIKFLLHFVKESKQDESGMPNNRFLAERTGGTYSTLKVQPAELEDSGVYFCADGDRATYEQYFGPGTRLTVT.

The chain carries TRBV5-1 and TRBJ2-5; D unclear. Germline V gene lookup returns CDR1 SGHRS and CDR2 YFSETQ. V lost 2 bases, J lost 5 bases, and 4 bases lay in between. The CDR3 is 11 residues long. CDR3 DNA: TGCGCCAGCAGCTTCATTGAGACCCAGTACTTC. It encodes CASSFIETQYF.

CDR3 coding DNA: TGCGCCAGCAGCGGGGGGGACAGCCACTACGAGCAGTACTTC. Translated, it gives CASSGGDSHYEQYF. The genes are TRBV5-1 and TRBJ2-7; D assignment may be TRBD1 or TRBD2 (7 bases each). Deletions cut 4 bases from V and 3 bases from J, with 14 bases between. CDR1 and CDR2 from the germline V gene are SGHRS and YFSETQ. The CDR3 extends over 14 amino acids.